These 3 T cell receptor beta chains were all obtained from the same sample, sequenced in a study of cytomegalovirus exposure and HLA in healthy donors. TCRdb's copy holds only in-frame clones and misses some; the assay was immunoSEQ multiplex PCR. The sample records some 86,000 clones, over 85% being singletons. Sequencing was carried out using PBMCs. The origin of the receptors is a woman aged 25 to 39 in good health and CMV-seronegative.

The chain uses TRBV7-9 and TRBJ1-1; TRBD1 matches at 11 bases. The trim removed 1 base at V and 0 bases at J, leaving 10 bases unmatched. CDR3 length equals 19 residues. Germline CDR1 SEHNR, CDR2 FQNEAQ (reference sequence). The CDR3: CASSLDLLRTGGLNTEAFF. Written as DNA, the CDR3 is TGTGCCAGCAGCTTAGACCTCCTAAGGACAGGGGGCCTGAACACTGAAGCTTTCTTT.

This chain joins TRBV18 and TRBJ2-7; 8 bases line up with TRBD2. Germline V CDR1 and CDR2: KGHSH, LQKENI. With V trimmed by 1 base and J by 7 bases, 12 bases remained unmatched. CDR3 size: 16 residues. Here the CDR3 DNA reads TGTGCCAGCTCACCACGGCCAGCGGGAGTATCGGAGGAGCAGTACTTC. It is translated as CASSPRPAGVSEEQYF.

The V and J genes are TRBV5-5 and TRBJ1-2; TRBD1 is a possible D gene (6 bases). The CDR3 runs to 16 residues. Per germline, CDR1 SGHKS and CDR2 YYEKEE (reference sequence). V gave up 6 bases and J gave up 2 bases, with 20 bases separating them. CDR3 sequence (DNA): TGTGCCAGCAACCTCGGACAGCTAAGCTCGAACTATGGCTACACCTTC. It codes for CASNLGQLSSNYGYTF. The variable domain in full, with the rest retrieved from reference TRBV5-5 and TRBJ1-2, is DAGVTQSPTHLIKTRGQQVTLRCSPISGHKSVSWYQQVLGQGPQFIFQYYEKEERGRGNFPDRFSARQFPNYSSELNVNALLLGDSALYLCASNLGQLSSNYGYTFGSGTRLTVV.